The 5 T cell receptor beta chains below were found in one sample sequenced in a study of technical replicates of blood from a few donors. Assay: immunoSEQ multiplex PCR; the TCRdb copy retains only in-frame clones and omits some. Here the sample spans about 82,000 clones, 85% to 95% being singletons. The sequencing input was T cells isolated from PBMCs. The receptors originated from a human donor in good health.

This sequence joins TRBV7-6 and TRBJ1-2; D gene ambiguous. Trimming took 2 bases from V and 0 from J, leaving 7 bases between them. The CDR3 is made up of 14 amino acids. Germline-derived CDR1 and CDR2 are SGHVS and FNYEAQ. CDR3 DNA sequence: TGTGCCAGCAGCTTAATAGCGCCTAACTATGGCTACACCTTC. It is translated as CASSLIAPNYGYTF. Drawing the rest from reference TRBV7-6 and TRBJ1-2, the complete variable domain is GAGVSQSPRYKVTKRGQDVALRCDPISGHVSLYWYRQALGQGPEFLTYFNYEAQQDKSGLPNDRFSAERPEGSISTLTIQRTEQRDSAMYRCASSLIAPNYGYTFGSGTRLTVV.

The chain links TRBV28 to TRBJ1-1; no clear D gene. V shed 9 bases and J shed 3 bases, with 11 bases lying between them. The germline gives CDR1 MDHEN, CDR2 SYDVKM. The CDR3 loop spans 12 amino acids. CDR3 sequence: CASTLRDTEAFF. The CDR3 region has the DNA TGTGCCAGTACCCTACGGGACACTGAAGCTTTCTTT. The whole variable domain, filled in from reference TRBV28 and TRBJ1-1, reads DVKVTQSSRYLVKRTGEKVFLECVQDMDHENMFWYRQDPGLGLRLIYFSYDVKMKEKGDIPEGYSVSREKKERFSLILESASTNQTSMYLCASTLRDTEAFFGQGTRLTVV.

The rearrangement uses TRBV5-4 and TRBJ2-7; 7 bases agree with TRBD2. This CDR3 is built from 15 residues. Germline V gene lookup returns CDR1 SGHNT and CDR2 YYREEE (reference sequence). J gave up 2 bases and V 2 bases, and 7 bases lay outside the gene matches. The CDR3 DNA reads TGTGCCAGCAGCTTAGACAGCGGGGCTACCTACGAGCAGTACTTC. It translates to CASSLDSGATYEQYF. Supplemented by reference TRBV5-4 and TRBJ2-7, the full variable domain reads ETGVTQSPTHLIKTRGQQVTLRCSSQSGHNTVSWYQQALGQGPQFIFQYYREEENGRGNFPPRFSGLQFPNYSSELNVNALELDDSALYLCASSLDSGATYEQYFGPGTRLTVT.

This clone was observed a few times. Here the CDR3 reads CASGLGDRAVEPQHF. Here the CDR3 DNA reads TGTGCTAGTGGTTTGGGGGACAGGGCCGTCGAGCCCCAGCATTTT. The chain combines TRBV12-5 with TRBJ1-5; TRBD1 matches at 9 bases. This CDR3 spans 15 amino acids. Germline V lookup: CDR1 LGHNT, CDR2 FRNRAP. The junction had 6 bases not matched to a gene; V was cut back by 1 base and J by 8 bases.

For the CDR3, the DNA is TGTGCCAGCAGTTTTCCGGGACTAGCGGGAATTGATGAGCAGTTCTTC. Translation gives CASSFPGLAGIDEQFF. The rearrangement links TRBV28 to TRBJ2-1, with TRBD2 matching 13 bases. The CDR3 consists of 16 residues. Germline V gives CDR1 MDHEN, CDR2 SYDVKM. V was pared by 3 bases and J by 8 bases, with 7 bases of the junction left unmatched.